This T cell receptor (beta chain) was captured in a study of T cell repertoires in cytomegalovirus infection. Overall study context: Matching HLA type and CMV infection were both indicated by public TCR beta signatures.

Broader study findings: HLA-C-restricted TCR beta clonotypes specific for CMV led the ex vivo response. Of the TCR beta families, the public ones yielded a cumulative frequency that identified carriers of CMV plus the relevant HLA.

TCRdb used MiXCR to reprocess the reads, holding one entry per CDR3 protein. This table has 160,000 or so distinct CDR3 sequences, about 15% appearing once. This clonotype was seen more than once but under ten times. Its antigen is unidentified. The junction differs from germline at one of its ends, possibly a read error. The specimen was CD8+ T cells from PBMCs. This receptor was obtained from a human donor in good health (CMV status not recorded). Some clones in this sample may be carry-over from other donors' samples.

As DNA, the CDR3 is TGTGCCAGCAGTCTATCCTCCCGGTATGGCTACACCTTC. It specifies CASSLSSRYGYTF. V gene TRBV27 combines with J gene TRBJ1-2, with D unclear. The CDR3 length is 13 residues. Per the germline V gene, CDR1 is MNHEY and CDR2 is SMNVEV (reference sequence).